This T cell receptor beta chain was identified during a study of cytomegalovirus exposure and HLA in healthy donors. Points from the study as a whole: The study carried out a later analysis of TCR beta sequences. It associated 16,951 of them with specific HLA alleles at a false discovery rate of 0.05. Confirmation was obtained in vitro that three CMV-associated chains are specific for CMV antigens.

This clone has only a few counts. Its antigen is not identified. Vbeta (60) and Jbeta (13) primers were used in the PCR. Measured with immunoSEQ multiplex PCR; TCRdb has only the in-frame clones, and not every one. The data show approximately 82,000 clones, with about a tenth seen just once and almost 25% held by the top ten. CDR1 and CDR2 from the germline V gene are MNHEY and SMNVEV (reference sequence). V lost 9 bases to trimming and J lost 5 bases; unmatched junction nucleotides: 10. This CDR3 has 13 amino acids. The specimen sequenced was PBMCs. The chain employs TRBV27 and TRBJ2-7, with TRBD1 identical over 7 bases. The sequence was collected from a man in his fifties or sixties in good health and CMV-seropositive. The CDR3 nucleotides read TGTGCCAGTCACTCGACAGGGTTCCACGAGCAGTACTTC. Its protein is CASHSTGFHEQYF.